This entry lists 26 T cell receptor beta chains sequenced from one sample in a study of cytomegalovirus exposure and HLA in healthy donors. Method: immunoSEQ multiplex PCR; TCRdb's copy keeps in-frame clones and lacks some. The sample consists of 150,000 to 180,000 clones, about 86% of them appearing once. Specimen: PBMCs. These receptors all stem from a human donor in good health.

The CDR3 loop reads CASSGRDNSPLHF. Written as DNA, the CDR3 is TGTGCCAGCAGCGGACGGGATAATTCACCCCTCCACTTT. This chain uses TRBV9 with TRBJ1-6; the D is unclear. The CDR3 consists of 13 residues. The V gene lost 3 bases and the J gene lost 5 bases, with 6 bases spanning the gap. Germline lookup yields CDR1 SGDLS and CDR2 YYNGEE.

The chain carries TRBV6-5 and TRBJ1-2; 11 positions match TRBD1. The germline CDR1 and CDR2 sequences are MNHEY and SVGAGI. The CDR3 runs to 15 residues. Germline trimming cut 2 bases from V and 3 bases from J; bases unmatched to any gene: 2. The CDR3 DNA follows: TGTGCCAGCAGTTACGGGACAGGGGGGTACTATGGCTACACCTTC. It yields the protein CASSYGTGGYYGYTF.

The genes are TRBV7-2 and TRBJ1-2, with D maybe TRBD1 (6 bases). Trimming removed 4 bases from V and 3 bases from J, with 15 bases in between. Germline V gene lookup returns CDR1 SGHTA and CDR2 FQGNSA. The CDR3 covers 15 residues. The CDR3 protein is CASSSGSTGYYGYTF. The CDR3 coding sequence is TGTGCCAGCAGCTCTGGGTCTACAGGGTACTATGGCTACACCTTC. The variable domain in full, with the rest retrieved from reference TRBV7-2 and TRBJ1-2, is GAGVSQSPSNKVTEKGKDVELRCDPISGHTALYWYRQSLGQGLEFLIYFQGNSAPDKSGLPSDRFSAERTGGSVSTLTIQRTQQEDSAVYLCASSSGSTGYYGYTFGSGTRLTVV.

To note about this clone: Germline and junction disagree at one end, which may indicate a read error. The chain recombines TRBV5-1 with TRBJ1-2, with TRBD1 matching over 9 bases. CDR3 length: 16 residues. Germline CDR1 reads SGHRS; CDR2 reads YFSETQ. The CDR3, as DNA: TGCGCCAGCAGCTTGGATGGGTCCCGGGACAGGGACTTCTTCAATTTC. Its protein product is CASSLDGSRDRDFFNF.

Written as DNA, the CDR3 is TGCGCCAGCAGCTACTGGACAGGACCGCGAAACTCTGGAAACACCATATATTTT. Protein sequence: CASSYWTGPRNSGNTIYF. The rearrangement joins TRBV5-1 to TRBJ1-3; 7 bases agree with TRBD1. Germline CDR1 is SGHRS and CDR2 is YFSETQ. J lost 0 bases, V lost 3 bases, and 12 bases had no gene match. This CDR3 region has 18 residues.

The CDR3 region is CASSSVTVNQPQHF. The CDR3, as DNA: TGTGCCAGCAGCTCGGTCACAGTCAATCAGCCCCAGCATTTT. The chain is built from TRBV6-5 and TRBJ1-5; D unclear. Between the trimmed V and J ends, which lost 6 bases and 3 bases, there was a span of 12 bases. Germline CDR1 reads MNHEY; CDR2 reads SVGAGI. The CDR3 length is 14 residues.

The CDR3 DNA is TGTGCCAGCAGCCACCAGGACAATGAGCAGTTCTTC. This sequence encodes CASSHQDNEQFF. V gene TRBV6-5 combines with J gene TRBJ2-1, with D uncertain. Per the germline V gene, CDR1 is MNHEY and CDR2 is SVGAGI. Trimming shortened V by 6 bases and J by 5 bases, and 8 bases separated the two germline ends. This CDR3 has 12 amino acids.

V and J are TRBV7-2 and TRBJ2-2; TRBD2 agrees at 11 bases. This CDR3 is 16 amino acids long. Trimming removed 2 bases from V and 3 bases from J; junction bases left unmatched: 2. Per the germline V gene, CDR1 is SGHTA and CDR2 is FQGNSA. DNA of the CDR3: TGTGCCAGCAGCTTAACTAGCGGGAGACACACCGGGGAGCTGTTTTTT. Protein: CASSLTSGRHTGELFF.

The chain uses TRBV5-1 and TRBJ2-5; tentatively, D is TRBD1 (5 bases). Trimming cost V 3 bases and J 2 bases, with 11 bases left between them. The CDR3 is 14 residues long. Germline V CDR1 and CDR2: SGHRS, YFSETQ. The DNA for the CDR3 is TGCGCCAGCAGCTCCAGGGTGGCGCAAGAGACCCAGTACTTC. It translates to CASSSRVAQETQYF.

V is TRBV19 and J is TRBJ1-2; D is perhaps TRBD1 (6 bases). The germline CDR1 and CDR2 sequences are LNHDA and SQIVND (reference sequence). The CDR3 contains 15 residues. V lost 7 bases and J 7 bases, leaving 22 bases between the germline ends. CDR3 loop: CASTDRRPPGSGYTF. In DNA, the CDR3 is TGTGCCAGTACAGACAGGAGGCCACCGGGGTCTGGCTACACCTTC.

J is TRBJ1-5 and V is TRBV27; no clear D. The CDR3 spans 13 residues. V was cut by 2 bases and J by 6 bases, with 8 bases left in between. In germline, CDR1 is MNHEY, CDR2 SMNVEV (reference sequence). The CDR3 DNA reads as TGTGCCAGCAGTTTAGGCTTTCGTCAGCCCCAGCATTTT. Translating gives CASSLGFRQPQHF.

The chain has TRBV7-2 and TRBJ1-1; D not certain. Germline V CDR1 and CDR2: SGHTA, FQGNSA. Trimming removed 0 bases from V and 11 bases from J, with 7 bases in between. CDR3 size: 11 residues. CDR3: CASSLAGRAFF. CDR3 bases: TGTGCCAGCAGCTTAGCAGGGAGGGCTTTCTTT.

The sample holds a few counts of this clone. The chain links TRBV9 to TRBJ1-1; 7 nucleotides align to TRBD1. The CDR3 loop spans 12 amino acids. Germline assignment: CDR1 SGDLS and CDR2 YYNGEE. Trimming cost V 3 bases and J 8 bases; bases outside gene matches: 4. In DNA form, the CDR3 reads TGTGCCAGCAGCGGACAGGGAGCCGAAGCTTTCTTT. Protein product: CASSGQGAEAFF.

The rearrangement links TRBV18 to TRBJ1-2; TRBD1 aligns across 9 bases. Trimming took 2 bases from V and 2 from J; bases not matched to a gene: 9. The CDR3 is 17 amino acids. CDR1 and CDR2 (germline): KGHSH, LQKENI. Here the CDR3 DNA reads TGTGCCAGCTCACCAAACACCGGGACAGGGACGAACTATGGCTACACCTTC. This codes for CASSPNTGTGTNYGYTF.

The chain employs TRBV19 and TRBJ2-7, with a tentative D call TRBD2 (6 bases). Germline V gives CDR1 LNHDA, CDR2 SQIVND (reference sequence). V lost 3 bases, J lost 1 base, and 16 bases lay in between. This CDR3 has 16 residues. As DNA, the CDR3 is TGTGCCAGTAGTATTAATCCAGGCGGGGTATCCTACGAGCAGTACTTC. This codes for CASSINPGGVSYEQYF.

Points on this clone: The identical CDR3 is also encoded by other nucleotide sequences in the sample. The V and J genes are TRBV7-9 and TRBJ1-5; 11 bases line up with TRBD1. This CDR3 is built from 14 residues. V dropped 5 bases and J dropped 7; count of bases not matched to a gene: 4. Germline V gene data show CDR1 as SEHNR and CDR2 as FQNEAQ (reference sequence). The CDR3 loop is CASSLGQGGQPQHF. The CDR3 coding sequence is TGTGCCAGCAGCCTGGGACAGGGGGGGCAGCCCCAGCATTTT.

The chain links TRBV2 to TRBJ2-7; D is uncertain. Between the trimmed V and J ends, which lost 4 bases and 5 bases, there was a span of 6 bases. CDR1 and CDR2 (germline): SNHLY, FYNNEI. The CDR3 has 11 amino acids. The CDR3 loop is CASSVRDEQYF. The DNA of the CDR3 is TGTGCCAGCAGTGTCCGCGACGAGCAGTACTTC.

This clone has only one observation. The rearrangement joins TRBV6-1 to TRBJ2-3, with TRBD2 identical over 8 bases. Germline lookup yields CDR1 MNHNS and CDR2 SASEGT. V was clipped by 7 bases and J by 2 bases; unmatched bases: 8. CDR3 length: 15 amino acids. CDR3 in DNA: TGTGCCAGCATTGAGACTAGCGCCAACACAGATACGCAGTATTTT. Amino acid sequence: CASIETSANTDTQYF.

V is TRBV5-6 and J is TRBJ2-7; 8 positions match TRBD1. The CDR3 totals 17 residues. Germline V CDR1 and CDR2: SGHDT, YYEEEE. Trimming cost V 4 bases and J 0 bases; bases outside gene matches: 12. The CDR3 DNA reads TGTGCCAGCAGCCCTTTTTCCGGGACAGGAAGCTCCTACGAGCAGTACTTC. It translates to CASSPFSGTGSSYEQYF.

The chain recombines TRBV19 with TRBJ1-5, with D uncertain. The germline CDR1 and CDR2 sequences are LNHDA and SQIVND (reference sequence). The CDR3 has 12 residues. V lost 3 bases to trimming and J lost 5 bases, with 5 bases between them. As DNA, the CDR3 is TGTGCCAGTAGTATCGGGGATCAGCCCCAGCATTTT. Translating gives CASSIGDQPQHF.

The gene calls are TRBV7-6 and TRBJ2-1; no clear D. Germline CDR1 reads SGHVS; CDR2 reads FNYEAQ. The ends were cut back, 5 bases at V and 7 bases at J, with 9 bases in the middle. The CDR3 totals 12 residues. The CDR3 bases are TGTGCCAGCAGCGTAGACGGGAATGAGCAGTTCTTC. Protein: CASSVDGNEQFF.

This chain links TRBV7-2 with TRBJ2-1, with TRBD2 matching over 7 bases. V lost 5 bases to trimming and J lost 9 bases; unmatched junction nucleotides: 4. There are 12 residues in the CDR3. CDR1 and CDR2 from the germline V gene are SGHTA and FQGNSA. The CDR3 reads CASSPTGGEQFF. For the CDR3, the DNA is TGTGCCAGCAGCCCGACGGGAGGTGAGCAGTTCTTC.

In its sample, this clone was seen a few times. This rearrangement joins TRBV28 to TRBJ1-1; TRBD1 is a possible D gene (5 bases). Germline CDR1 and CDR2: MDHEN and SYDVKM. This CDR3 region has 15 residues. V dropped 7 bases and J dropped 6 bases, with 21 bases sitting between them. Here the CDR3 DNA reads TGTGCCAGCACCGTGGAGGGAATCGGGGCGTCTGAAGCTTTCTTT. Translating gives CASTVEGIGASEAFF.

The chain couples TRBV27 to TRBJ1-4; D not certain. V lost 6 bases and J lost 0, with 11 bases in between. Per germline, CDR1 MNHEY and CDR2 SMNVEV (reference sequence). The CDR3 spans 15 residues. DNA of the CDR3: TGTGCCAGCAGAGTGAGGGAGGCAACTAATGAAAAACTGTTTTTT. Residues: CASRVREATNEKLFF.

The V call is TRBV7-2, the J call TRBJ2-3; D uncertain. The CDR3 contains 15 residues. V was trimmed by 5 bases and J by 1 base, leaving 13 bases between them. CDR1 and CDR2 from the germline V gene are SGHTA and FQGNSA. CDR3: CASSLGPVRTDTQYF. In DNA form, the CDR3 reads TGTGCCAGCAGCCTTGGGCCAGTGCGCACAGATACGCAGTATTTT.

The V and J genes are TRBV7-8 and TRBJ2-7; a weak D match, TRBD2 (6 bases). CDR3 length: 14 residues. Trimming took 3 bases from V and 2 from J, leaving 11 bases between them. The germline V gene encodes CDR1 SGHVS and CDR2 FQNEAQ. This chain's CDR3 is CASSFWRDPYEQYF. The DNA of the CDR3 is TGTGCCAGCAGCTTTTGGCGGGACCCCTACGAGCAGTACTTC.